Below, one T cell receptor beta chain is given with its context. This sample is part of a study of blood T cell repertoires in COVID-19. Assay: immunoSEQ multiplex PCR; the TCRdb copy retains only in-frame clones and omits some. This table has about 280,000 clones, 87% appearing once. Deletions cut 5 bases from V and 11 bases from J, with 17 bases between. The CDR3 sequence is 13 residues long. Per the germline V gene, CDR1 is MDHEN and CDR2 is SYDVKM. Ages ranged from roughly 18 to 100 years, with residence in around 24 US areas. Cohorts were determined from participant-reported clinical history. The V and J genes are TRBV28 and TRBJ2-3; possible D gene TRBD1, 5 bases. The sequencing sample was made of PBMCs or T cells enriched from blood (not recorded which). The sequence came from a woman aged 40 to 55 who had recovered from COVID-19. The CDR3 loop is CASSPTTRRGQYF. Written as DNA, the CDR3 is TGTGCCAGCAGTCCAACGACTCGAAGGGGGCAGTATTTT.